These 18 T cell receptor beta chains came from one sample sequenced in a study of blood T cell repertoires in COVID-19 (TCRdb year 2020). Receptor amplification or capture employed the immunoSEQ multiplex PCR assay. TCRdb stores this immuneACCESS table with in-frame sequences only. Part of the clones is absent; in the studies checked, under half of the shortfall reflects unresolved V genes, and no reason is known for the rest. This sample is represented by 70,000 or so clones; 70% to 90% of them were singletons. Of the sample, roughly 2% falls within the top ten clones. The sample comprised peripheral blood. These receptors were collected from a man aged 25-45 years with acute or convalescent COVID-19.

This chain joins TRBV6-5 and TRBJ2-7, with 10 positions matching TRBD1. The V and J ends lost 5 bases and 5 bases, in that order; junction bases with no gene match: 9. There are 15 residues in the CDR3. From germline, CDR1 is MNHEY and CDR2 SVGAGI. CDR3 sequence reads: CASSQTGTGEHEQYF. The CDR3 nucleotides are TGTGCCAGCAGTCAAACCGGGACAGGGGAACACGAGCAGTACTTC.

The chain joins TRBV15 to TRBJ2-3; D perhaps matches TRBD1 (6 bases). The V end was cut by 0 bases, the J end by 4 bases, with 11 bases between. CDR3 length: 15 residues. Looked up from germline, CDR1 is LNHNV and CDR2 is YYDKDF (reference sequence). The CDR3 here is CATSRDREGADTQYF. CDR3 sequence (DNA): TGTGCCACCAGCAGAGATCGTGAGGGGGCAGATACGCAGTATTTT.

The DNA for the CDR3 is TGCGCCAGCAGCCAAGTAGAGTCAGGGTATGGCTACACCTTC. Translated: CASSQVESGYGYTF. The chain employs TRBV4-3 and TRBJ1-2; maybe TRBD1 (5 bases). This CDR3 spans 14 amino acids. Germline lookup yields CDR1 LGHNA and CDR2 YSLEER. The V end lost 1 base, the J end lost 5 bases, and 11 bases lay between the germline ends.

V is TRBV12-5 and J is TRBJ1-1; D call uncertain. The germline gives CDR1 LGHNT, CDR2 FRNRAP. The CDR3 is 17 residues long. The V and J ends lost 0 bases and 1 base respectively, with 15 bases between them. Here the CDR3 DNA reads TGTGCTAGTGGTTTGGTCTCTCTAATACCCGGGAACACTGAAGCTTTCTTT. This sequence encodes CASGLVSLIPGNTEAFF.

This chain connects TRBV5-5 to TRBJ2-5; 8 nucleotides agree with TRBD2. V lost 2 bases to trimming and J lost 2 bases; unmatched junction nucleotides: 8. Germline assignment: CDR1 SGHKS and CDR2 YYEKEE (reference sequence). This CDR3 comprises 16 residues. CDR3 in amino acids: CASSFGFQRGQETQYF. DNA of the CDR3: TGTGCCAGCAGCTTCGGCTTTCAGCGGGGGCAAGAGACCCAGTACTTC.

V is TRBV25-1 and J is TRBJ1-2; the D is unclear. The CDR3 covers 15 residues. The V gene's germline CDR1 is MGHDK and CDR2 SYGVNS. Deletions cut 1 base from V and 4 bases from J, with 13 bases between. CDR3 sequence reads: CASSESGSSGYGYTF. The CDR3 region has the DNA TGTGCCAGCAGTGAATCCGGTTCTAGTGGCTATGGCTACACCTTC.

This clone was observed once. The chain recombines TRBV27 with TRBJ1-4; D is possibly TRBD1 (5 bases). V was clipped by 5 bases and J by 7 bases, with 11 bases between them. The CDR3 runs to 13 residues. Germline CDR1 and CDR2: MNHEY and SMNVEV (reference sequence). CDR3 DNA sequence: TGTGCCAGCAGTCCGCAAGGGGTTGAAAAACTGTTTTTT. Amino acids: CASSPQGVEKLFF.

The V gene is TRBV7-2, the J gene TRBJ2-7, with TRBD2 identical over 12 bases. Per germline, CDR1 SGHTA and CDR2 FQGNSA. V shed 4 bases and J 3 bases; nucleotides not matched to a gene: 4. The CDR3 spans 15 residues. The CDR3 reads CASSSTSGSLYEQYF. The CDR3 bases are TGTGCCAGCAGCTCGACTAGCGGGAGTCTCTACGAGCAGTACTTC.

This clone showed up just a few times. This chain uses TRBV5-1 with TRBJ2-1; no reliable D call. The length of the CDR3 is 15 residues. The V end lost 1 base, the J end lost 0 bases, and 8 bases lay between the germline ends. Germline lookup yields CDR1 SGHRS and CDR2 YFSETQ. DNA of the CDR3: TGCGCCAGCAGCTTGAGAATGAGCTCCTACAATGAGCAGTTCTTC. It codes for CASSLRMSSYNEQFF.

The chain links TRBV7-2 to TRBJ1-2, with D possibly being TRBD1 (6 bases). The CDR3 runs to 13 residues. V was shortened by 1 base and J by 7 bases, with 10 bases between the two germline ends. Germline CDR1 SGHTA, CDR2 FQGNSA. Here the CDR3 DNA reads TGTGCCAGCAGCTTAGGCGGGGGCTCTGGCTACACCTTC. Translation gives CASSLGGGSGYTF.

The rearrangement joins TRBV27 to TRBJ1-6, with TRBD1 identical over 10 bases. This CDR3 contains 13 residues. Germline lookup yields CDR1 MNHEY and CDR2 SMNVEV (reference sequence). The ends lost 8 bases at V and 7 bases at J; junction bases unmatched: 2. The CDR3: CASGDRGNSPLHF. The CDR3 DNA is TGTGCCAGCGGGGACAGGGGCAATTCACCCCTCCACTTT.

The chain carries TRBV15 and TRBJ2-1; 10 positions agree with TRBD2. CDR1 and CDR2 from the germline V gene are LNHNV and YYDKDF (reference sequence). This CDR3 is 14 amino acids long. V lost 5 bases and J lost 9; bases outside the gene matches: 7. The CDR3 nucleotides are TGTGCCACCAGCCCTAGCGGGGGATGGGGTGAGCAGTTCTTC. Translation gives CATSPSGGWGEQFF.

The rearrangement uses TRBV4-1 and TRBJ1-3; 9 bases line up with TRBD1. Germline-derived CDR1 and CDR2 are MGHRA and YSYEKL. The V gene end was trimmed by 4 bases and the J gene end by 8 bases; junction bases not matched to a gene: 3. CDR3 length: 13 residues. CDR3 amino acids: CASSRTGADTIYF. CDR3 nucleotides: TGCGCCAGCAGCCGGACAGGGGCGGACACCATATATTTT.

This rearrangement joins TRBV5-1 to TRBJ1-4; D is undetermined. Per germline, CDR1 SGHRS and CDR2 YFSETQ. With 4 bases removed from V and 6 bases from J, the gap between germline ends came to 10 bases. The CDR3 is 13 amino acids. Here the CDR3 reads CASSPVYDEKLFF. The CDR3 DNA sequence: TGCGCCAGCAGCCCAGTTTACGATGAAAAACTGTTTTTT.

The table lists this clone with a few counts. V gene TRBV6-1 combines with J gene TRBJ2-7, with D unclear. Germline CDR1 and CDR2: MNHNS and SASEGT. The CDR3 loop spans 15 amino acids. V was cut by 1 base and J by 3 bases, with 13 bases left in between. The CDR3 DNA sequence: TGTGCCAGCAGTGAAGGGCCCACCACCCACTACGAGCAGTACGTC. Its protein is CASSEGPTTHYEQYV.

The V and J genes are TRBV21-1 and TRBJ1-1; the table names TRBD1, a call not compared with the DNA. TRBV21-1 is given as a pseudogene. The CDR3 loop spans 18 amino acids. The chain's CDR3 is CASSLEGGRPEKVGEAFF. The CDR3 bases are TGTGCCAGCAGCCTGGAAGGGGGAAGACCGGAAAAGGTTGGTGAAGCTTTCTTT.

Only one count was recorded for this clone. The chain has TRBV7-6 and TRBJ2-7; the match to TRBD1 covers 9 bases. Germline CDR1 and CDR2: SGHVS and FNYEAQ. The CDR3 length is 16 residues. V trimming: 1 base; J trimming: 2 bases; junction bases outside the gene matches: 6. CDR3 in amino acids: CASSLGSGQGPYEQYF. The DNA for the CDR3 is TGTGCCAGCAGCTTAGGGAGCGGACAGGGGCCCTACGAGCAGTACTTC.

The chain is built from TRBV7-3 and TRBJ2-1; 8 bases line up with TRBD1. The CDR3 runs to 15 residues. Germline V gives CDR1 SGHTA, CDR2 FQGTGA. V shed 5 bases, J shed 2 bases, and the junction held 5 bases outside the gene matches. The CDR3 nucleotides are TGTGCCAGCAGCCAGGGGACAGGCCCCTACAATGAGCAGTTCTTC. Encoded protein: CASSQGTGPYNEQFF.